A selection of T cell receptor beta chains follows, all from one sample in a study of early T cells in non-severe SARS-CoV-2 infection. TCRdb reprocessed the 5' RACE reads via MiXCR and lists one record per CDR3 protein. The sample lists 50,000 to 60,000 distinct CDR3 sequences, around 8.5% occurring once. Sequences were obtained from whole blood. The receptors were gathered from an adult who was a healthcare worker with PCR-confirmed SARS-CoV-2 infection or an uninfected control (not recorded which). Each CDR3 is given with its conserved first and last residue. D genes are given only for firm matches. Some rows mark clone size as missing; the rest say once, few, many or name a class of expanded clone.

V gene	clone size	D gene	J gene	CDR3 DNA	CDR3 protein
TRBV10-3	many	NA	TRBJ2-1	TGTGCCATCAGTGAGAGGGTGGAGGGCGATGAGCAGTTCTTC	CAISERVEGDEQFF
TRBV14	few	NA	TRBJ1-1	TGTGCCAGCAGTTGGGGACAAACCACTGAAGCTTTCTTT	CASSWGQTTEAFF
TRBV5-1	many	TRBD1	TRBJ2-1	TGCGCCAGCAGCTTGGGACAGGGATTGTACAATGAGCAGTTCTTC	CASSLGQGLYNEQFF
TRBV6-5	many	NA	TRBJ1-3	TGTGCCAGCAGTTCACAGGGTACCTTCTCTGGAAACACCATATATTTT	CASSSQGTFSGNTIYF
TRBV6-2/TRBV6-3	few	NA	TRBJ2-5	TGTGCCAGCAGTTACGGGGGACATGAGAGGACCCAGTACTTC	CASSYGGHERTQYF
TRBV7-8	few	NA	TRBJ2-5	TGTGCCAGCAGCGGGGGGACGGCGCCTCAAGAGACCCAGTACTTC	CASSGGTAPQETQYF
TRBV7-8	NA	NA	TRBJ2-3	TGTGCCAGCAGCTCACCCAACGAACCCACAGATACGCAGTATTTT	CASSSPNEPTDTQYF
TRBV28	many	NA	TRBJ2-7	TGTGCCAGCCGGGACAATAACTACGAGCAGTACTTC	CASRDNNYEQYF
TRBV6-1	NA	NA	TRBJ2-2	TGTGCCAGCAGTATTATCCCCGGGGAGCTGTTTTTT	CASSIIPGELFF
TRBV3-1	few	NA	TRBJ1-2	TGTGCCAGCAGCCAAGGGCAAGTTTATGGCTACACCTTC	CASSQGQVYGYTF
TRBV12-3/TRBV12-4	few	TRBD2	TRBJ2-7	TGTGCCAGCAGTGCCAGCGGGGGGCGTTACGAGCAGTACTTC	CASSASGGRYEQYF
TRBV12-3/TRBV12-4	NA	NA	TRBJ2-7	TGTGCCAGCAGTTTCCAGGGCCCCCTCTACGAGCAGTACTTC	CASSFQGPLYEQYF
TRBV19	NA	TRBD1	TRBJ2-1	TGTGCCAGTAGTACAGGGACAGGGGGACATGAGCAGTTCTTC	CASSTGTGGHEQFF
TRBV24-1	many	NA	TRBJ2-1	TGTGCCACCGCCGGGGGACCCCATGACAATGAGCAGTTCTTC	CATAGGPHDNEQFF
TRBV12-3/TRBV12-4	NA	NA	TRBJ2-6	TGTACCAGCAGTTTAGCATCTGGGGCCAACGTCCTGACTTTT	CTSSLASGANVLTF
TRBV10-3	few	TRBD1	TRBJ1-2	TGTGCCATCAGTGAGTCTTTGGGACAGCGACGTATCTATGGCTACACCTTC	CAISESLGQRRIYGYTF
TRBV4-1	many	NA	TRBJ2-2	TGCGCCAGCAGCCAAGTAGGGGGGGCAACCGGGGAGCTGTTTTTT	CASSQVGGATGELFF
TRBV5-1	NA	TRBD1	TRBJ1-6	TGCGCCAGCAGCTCGGGACAGCCCGATTCACCCCTCCACTTT	CASSSGQPDSPLHF
TRBV11-1	NA	NA	TRBJ1-1	TGTGCCAGCAGCAAATGGACAAACGAAGCTTTCTTT	CASSKWTNEAFF
TRBV5-5	many	NA	TRBJ2-1	TGTGCCAGCAGCTTCGTAGGGGATGAGCAGTTCTTC	CASSFVGDEQFF
TRBV7-3	many	TRBD2	TRBJ2-1	TGTGCCAGCAGCATAAGCGGGGGGAATTACAATGAGCAGTTCTTC	CASSISGGNYNEQFF
TRBV5-1	many	TRBD1	TRBJ2-2	TGCGCCAGCAGCTCGGGACAGGGAGGGACCGGGGAGCTGTTTTTT	CASSSGQGGTGELFF
TRBV13	NA	NA	TRBJ1-1	TGTGCCAGCAGCCAGAGGGGCAGGGGATACACTGAAGCTTTCTTT	CASSQRGRGYTEAFF
TRBV7-6	NA	TRBD2	TRBJ2-1	TGTGCCAGCAGCTTAGTAGCGGGGCCGGCGAATGAGCAGTTCTTC	CASSLVAGPANEQFF
TRBV6-2/TRBV6-3	NA	NA	TRBJ1-5	TGTGCCACTCGACTGCCCAGTGGGCCCCAGCATTTT	CATRLPSGPQHF
TRBV3-1	few	NA	TRBJ2-7	TGTGCCAGCAGCCCGAACACTCCTGACAGTACCTACGAGCAGTACTTC	CASSPNTPDSTYEQYF
TRBV7-8	few	TRBD1	TRBJ2-7	TGTGCCAGCAGCTTAGGAGGGGGCTATGAGCAGTACTTC	CASSLGGGYEQYF
TRBV7-8	many	TRBD1	TRBJ1-2	TGTGCCAGCAGCTTAGCGAGGATAGTAGGACAGGGTAATAGCTATGGCTACACCTTC	CASSLARIVGQGNSYGYTF
TRBV7-3	many	NA	TRBJ1-1	TGTGCCAGCAGCCGACAGGAGAACACTGAAGCTTTCTTT	CASSRQENTEAFF
TRBV7-6	NA	TRBD2	TRBJ2-2	TGTGCCAGCAGCTTAGGCGAACTAGCGGGGCTCGGGGAGCTGTTTTTT	CASSLGELAGLGELFF
TRBV3-1	NA	NA	TRBJ1-1	TGTGCCAGCAGCCTTACCGGGACAGAAGCTTTCTTT	CASSLTGTEAFF
TRBV14	few	NA	TRBJ2-5	TGTGCCAGCAGCTCCATTGAGTACCAAGAGACCCAGTACTTC	CASSSIEYQETQYF